This is a list of T cell receptor beta chains from one sample in a study of blood T cell repertoires in COVID-19. TCRdb keeps only in-frame clones here, not all; method: immunoSEQ multiplex PCR. The sample has over 110,000 clones; around 88% are singletons. The sequencing sample was made of peripheral blood. Receptors were obtained from a human donor in a cohort sampled during active COVID-19. Each CDR3 is given with its conserved first and last residue. D genes are given only for firm matches. Expanded clones are given a class, and other clones once, few, many or no size at all.

d_call j_call clone_size v_call cdr3_aa cdr3_nt
- TRBJ2-7 - TRBV3-1/TRBV3-2 CASSPGTPSYEQYF TGTGCCAGCAGCCCGGGGACACCTTCCTACGAGCAGTACTTC
- TRBJ2-3 - TRBV19 CASSTNRGGSTDTQYF TGTGCCAGTAGTACCAACCGGGGAGGTAGCACAGATACGCAGTATTTT
- TRBJ1-4 - TRBV7-8 CASSSSGSSVTNEKLFF TGTGCCAGCAGCTCTAGTGGCAGCTCAGTAACTAATGAAAAACTGTTTTTT
TRBD1 TRBJ1-2 - TRBV4-2 CASSQDTGDRGLEDGYTF TGTGCCAGCAGCCAGGACACCGGGGACAGGGGATTGGAGGATGGCTACACCTTC
TRBD1 TRBJ2-1 - TRBV3-1/TRBV3-2 CASSATGGAYNEQFF TGTGCCAGCAGCGCGACAGGGGGCGCTTACAATGAGCAGTTCTTC
- TRBJ2-7 - TRBV5-8 CASSLGLGAGTYEQYF TGTGCCAGCAGCCTGGGGCTGGGGGCAGGCACCTACGAGCAGTACTTC
TRBD2 TRBJ2-6 - TRBV4-1 CASSQPLAGGPGSGANVLTF TGCGCCAGCAGCCAACCCCTAGCGGGGGGGCCAGGCTCTGGGGCCAACGTCCTGACTTTC
- TRBJ1-1 - TRBV7-2 CASSLVPQGSEAFF TGTGCCAGCAGCTTAGTCCCGCAGGGGTCTGAAGCTTTCTTT
- TRBJ1-1 once TRBV11-2 CASSLGQNTEAFF TGTGCCAGCAGCTTAGGTCAGAACACTGAAGCTTTCTTT
- TRBJ1-2 - TRBV27 CASSLYPGRDYGYTF TGTGCCAGCAGTTTATATCCAGGGCGAGACTATGGCTACACCTTC
- TRBJ2-2 - TRBV5-4 CASSPAGRGTGELFF TGTGCCAGCAGCCCCGCTGGCAGGGGTACCGGGGAGCTGTTTTTT
TRBD1 TRBJ1-2 - TRBV10-3 CATRTGEAGYTF TGTGCCACTAGGACAGGGGAAGCTGGCTACACCTTC
TRBD2 TRBJ2-1 few TRBV7-9 CASSLAGGGALPHEQFF TGTGCCAGCAGCTTAGCGGGCGGGGGGGCCCTTCCCCATGAGCAGTTCTTC
- TRBJ1-5 - TRBV7-2 CASSLGRANQPQHF TGTGCCAGCAGCTTAGGCAGGGCCAATCAGCCCCAGCATTTT
- TRBJ2-6 - TRBV5-1 CASSPRSSGANVLTF TGCGCCAGCAGCCCTAGAAGCTCTGGGGCCAACGTCCTGACTTTC
TRBD2 TRBJ2-1 - TRBV6-2/TRBV6-3 CASSPPGGGAGNEQFF TGTGCCAGCAGCCCACCCGGCGGGGGGGCTGGCAATGAGCAGTTCTTC
- TRBJ1-2 - TRBV15 CATSRDEDSNYGYTF TGTGCCACCAGCAGAGATGAGGACTCGAACTATGGCTACACCTTC
TRBD2 TRBJ2-3 - TRBV11-2 CASSFSGGSTDTQYF TGTGCCAGCAGCTTCAGCGGGGGTAGCACAGATACGCAGTATTTT
- TRBJ2-2 - TRBV11-3 CASSLDNRANTGELFF TGTGCCAGCAGCTTAGATAACAGGGCGAACACCGGGGAGCTGTTTTTT
TRBD1 TRBJ1-2 - TRBV5-1 CASSSGTGGFGGYTF TGCGCCAGCAGCTCCGGGACAGGGGGCTTCGGTGGCTACACCTTC
TRBD2 TRBJ2-3 - TRBV5-4 CASRSKGTRFSTDTQYF TGTGCCAGCAGGAGTAAGGGGACTAGATTTAGCACAGATACGCAGTATTTT
TRBD2 TRBJ2-5 - TRBV5-1 CASSFRQGGRGETQYF TGCGCCAGCAGCTTCCGGCAGGGTGGGAGGGGAGAGACCCAGTACTTC
- TRBJ2-2 - TRBV18 CASSRQDRAGELFF TGTGCCAGCTCCCGACAGGATCGGGCCGGGGAGCTGTTTTTT
- TRBJ2-3 - TRBV3-1/TRBV3-2 CASSQDTGTDTQYF TGTGCCAGCAGCCAAGATACGGGGACAGATACGCAGTATTTT
TRBD1 TRBJ2-5 - TRBV9 CASSPGQGSLQETQYF TGTGCCAGCAGCCCAGGACAGGGATCCCTCCAAGAGACCCAGTACTTC
TRBD2 TRBJ2-3 - TRBV6-2/TRBV6-3 CASSDSSGGGWRDTQYF TGTGCCAGCAGTGACTCTAGCGGCGGGGGGTGGAGAGATACGCAGTATTTT
- TRBJ2-3 - TRBV24-1 CATSDLDRVDTQYF TGTGCCACCAGTGACCTCGACCGGGTGGATACGCAGTATTTT
- TRBJ1-3 - TRBV30 CAWREHRGLNTIYF TGTGCCTGGAGGGAGCATCGGGGGTTAAACACCATATATTTT
- TRBJ2-6 - TRBV5-4 CASSIGGGGSGANVLTF TGTGCCAGCAGCATAGGAGGGGGGGGCTCTGGGGCCAACGTCCTGACTTTC
- TRBJ2-3 - TRBV5-1 CASGPGSTDTQYF TGCGCCAGCGGCCCCGGGAGCACAGATACGCAGTATTTT
- TRBJ2-1 - TRBV29-1 CSVDPSSYNEQFF TGCAGCGTTGACCCGAGCTCCTACAATGAGCAGTTCTTC
TRBD1 TRBJ2-7 - TRBV19 CASSAGGAEYEQYF TGTGCCAGTAGTGCAGGGGGCGCCGAGTACGAGCAGTACTTC
- TRBJ1-5 - TRBV15 CATSREHSNQPQHF TGTGCCACCAGCAGAGAACATAGCAATCAGCCCCAGCATTTT
- TRBJ2-5 - TRBV7-2 CASSLGALQETQYF TGTGCCAGCAGCTTAGGGGCACTCCAAGAGACCCAGTACTTC
- TRBJ2-3 - TRBV9 CASSVAPARTGTDTQYF TGTGCCAGCAGCGTAGCCCCAGCGAGGACAGGCACAGATACGCAGTATTTT
- TRBJ1-2 - TRBV5-5 CASSLEGEGYTF TGTGCCAGCAGCTTGGAGGGGGAAGGCTACACCTTC
- TRBJ2-2 - TRBV6-5 CASTRTTNTGELFF TGTGCCAGCACCCGGACAACAAACACCGGGGAGCTGTTTTTT
- TRBJ1-3 - TRBV5-4 CASSLRGSGNTIYF TGTGCCAGCAGCTTGAGGGGCTCTGGAAACACCATATATTTT
TRBD1 TRBJ2-7 - TRBV18 CASSPSGQGEYEQYF TGTGCCAGCTCACCTTCTGGACAGGGGGAATACGAGCAGTACTTC
- TRBJ2-7 - TRBV6-5 CASRWGAEQYF TGTGCCAGCAGATGGGGCGCCGAGCAGTACTTC
- TRBJ2-5 - TRBV4-1 CASSQGRVWRETQYF TGCGCCAGCAGCCAGGGTCGTGTCTGGAGAGAGACCCAGTACTTC
- TRBJ1-2 - TRBV5-4 CASSPSQAIAVNNYGYTF TGTGCCAGCAGCCCATCACAAGCGATAGCGGTAAATAACTATGGCTACACCTTC
TRBD1 TRBJ1-3 - TRBV14 CASSRDSDSGNTIYF TGTGCCAGCAGCCGGGACAGCGACTCTGGAAACACCATATATTTT
TRBD1 TRBJ1-2 - TRBV6-6 CAIYRGESDGYTF TGTGCCATCTACAGGGGAGAGTCAGACGGCTACACCTTC
- TRBJ1-2 - TRBV9 CASSVAPGRDYGYTF TGTGCCAGCAGCGTAGCGCCAGGGAGGGACTATGGCTACACCTTC
- TRBJ2-3 - TRBV5-6 CASSLGQPTDTQYF TGTGCCAGCAGTCTCGGACAGCCCACAGATACGCAGTATTTT
TRBD2 TRBJ2-5 - TRBV13 CASSLTTPGLAAKTQYF TGTGCCAGCAGCCTTACCACCCCGGGACTAGCGGCTAAGACCCAGTACTTC
- TRBJ1-6 - TRBV3-1/TRBV3-2 CASSQEGRVLHF TGTGCCAGCAGCCAAGAGGGCAGGGTCCTCCACTTT
- TRBJ1-4 once TRBV4-2 CASSQGTGSTNEKLFF TGTGCCAGCAGCCAGGGGACTGGGTCAACTAATGAAAAACTGTTTTTT
- TRBJ2-3 - TRBV7-9 CASSPVAGFGTDTQYF TGTGCCAGCAGCCCCGTGGCGGGGTTTGGCACAGATACGCAGTATTTT
TRBD2 TRBJ2-1 once TRBV4-3 CASSQGTSGFNNEQFF TGCGCCAGCAGCCAGGGTACTAGCGGATTTAACAATGAGCAGTTCTTC
- TRBJ1-2 few TRBV6-5 CASASGGNGDGYTF TGTGCCAGTGCTTCGGGGGGCAATGGGGATGGCTACACCTTC
- TRBJ1-4 - TRBV27 CASSMLGRGANEKLFF TGTGCCAGCAGTATGTTGGGGAGGGGAGCTAATGAAAAACTGTTTTTT
- TRBJ1-6 - TRBV6-5 CASTPDRHYSPLHF TGTGCCAGCACTCCCGACAGGCACTATTCACCCCTCCACTTT
TRBD2 TRBJ2-5 - TRBV12-5 CASGSSGAYQETQYF TGTGCTAGTGGGTCGAGCGGGGCGTACCAAGAGACCCAGTACTTC